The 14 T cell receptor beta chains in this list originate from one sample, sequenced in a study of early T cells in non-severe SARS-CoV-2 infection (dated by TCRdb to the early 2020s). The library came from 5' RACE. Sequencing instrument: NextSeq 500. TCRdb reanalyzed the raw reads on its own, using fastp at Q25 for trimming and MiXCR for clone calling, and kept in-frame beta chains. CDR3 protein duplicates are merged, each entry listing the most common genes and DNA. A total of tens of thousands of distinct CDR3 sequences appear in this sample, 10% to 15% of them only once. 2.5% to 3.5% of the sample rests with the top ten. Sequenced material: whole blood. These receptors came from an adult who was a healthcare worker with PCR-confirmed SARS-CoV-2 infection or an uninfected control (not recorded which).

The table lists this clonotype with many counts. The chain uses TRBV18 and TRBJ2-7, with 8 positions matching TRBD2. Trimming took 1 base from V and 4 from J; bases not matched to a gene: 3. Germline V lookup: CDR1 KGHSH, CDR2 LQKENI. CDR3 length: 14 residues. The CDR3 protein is CASSPLAGSYEQYF. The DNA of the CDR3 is TGTGCCAGCTCACCACTAGCGGGATCGTACGAGCAGTACTTC.

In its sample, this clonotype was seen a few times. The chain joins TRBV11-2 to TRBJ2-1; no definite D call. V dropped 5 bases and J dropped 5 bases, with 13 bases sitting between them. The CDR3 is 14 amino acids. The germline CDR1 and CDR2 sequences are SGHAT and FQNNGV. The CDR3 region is CASSPRTDHNEQFF. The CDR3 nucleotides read TGTGCCAGCAGCCCACGGACGGACCACAATGAGCAGTTCTTC.

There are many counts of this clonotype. The CDR3 coding sequence is TGTGCCAGCAGTTTAATGGCAGGGAATAGCAATCAGCCCCAGCATTTT. As protein: CASSLMAGNSNQPQHF. The chain employs TRBV12-3 or TRBV12-4 and TRBJ1-5, with D possibly being TRBD1 (5 bases). V was clipped by 2 bases and J by 0 bases, with 11 bases between them. The CDR3 is 16 amino acids.

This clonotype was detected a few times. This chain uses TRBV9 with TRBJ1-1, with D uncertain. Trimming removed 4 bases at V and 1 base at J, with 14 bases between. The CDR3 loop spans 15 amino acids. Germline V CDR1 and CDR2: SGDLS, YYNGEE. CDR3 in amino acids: CASSPRALANTEAFF. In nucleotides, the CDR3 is TGTGCCAGCAGCCCCAGAGCCCTAGCGAACACTGAAGCTTTCTTT.

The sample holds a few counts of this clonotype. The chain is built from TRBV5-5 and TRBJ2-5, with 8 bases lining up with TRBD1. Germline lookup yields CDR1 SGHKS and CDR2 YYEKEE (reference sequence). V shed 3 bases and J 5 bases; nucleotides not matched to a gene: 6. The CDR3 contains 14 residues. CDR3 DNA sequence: TGTGCCAGCAGCTATCAGGGGGCGCGGGAGACCCAGTACTTC. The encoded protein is CASSYQGARETQYF.

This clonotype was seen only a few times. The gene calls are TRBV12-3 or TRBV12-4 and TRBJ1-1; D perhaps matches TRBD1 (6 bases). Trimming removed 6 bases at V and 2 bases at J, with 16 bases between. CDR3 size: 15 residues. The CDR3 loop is CASSPKTGLNTEAFF. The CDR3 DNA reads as TGTGCCAGCAGCCCCAAGACAGGTCTTAACACTGAAGCTTTCTTT.

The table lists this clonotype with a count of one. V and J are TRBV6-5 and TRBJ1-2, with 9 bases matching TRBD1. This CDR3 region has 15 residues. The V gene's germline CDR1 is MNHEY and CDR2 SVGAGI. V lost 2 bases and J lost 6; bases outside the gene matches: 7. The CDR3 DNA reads TGTGCCAGCAGTTACACAATGGACAGGGGAGATGGCTACACCTTC. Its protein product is CASSYTMDRGDGYTF.

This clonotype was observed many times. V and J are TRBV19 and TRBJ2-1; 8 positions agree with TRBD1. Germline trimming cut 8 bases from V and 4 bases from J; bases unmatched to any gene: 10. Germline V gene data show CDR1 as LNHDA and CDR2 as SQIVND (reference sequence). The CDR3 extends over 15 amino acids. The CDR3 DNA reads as TGTGCCAGTCGAGAGGCAGGGGGCATTTACAATGAGCAGTTCTTC. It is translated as CASREAGGIYNEQFF.

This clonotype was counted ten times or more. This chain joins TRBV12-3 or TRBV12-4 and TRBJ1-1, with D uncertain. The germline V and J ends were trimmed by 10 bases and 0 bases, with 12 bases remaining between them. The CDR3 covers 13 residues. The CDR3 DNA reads TGTGCCACCGCTCGAAAACTGAACACTGAAGCTTTCTTT. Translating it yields CATARKLNTEAFF.

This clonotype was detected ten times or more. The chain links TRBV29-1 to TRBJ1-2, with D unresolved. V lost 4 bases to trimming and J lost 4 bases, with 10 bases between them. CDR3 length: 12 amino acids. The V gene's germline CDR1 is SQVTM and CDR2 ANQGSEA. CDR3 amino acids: CSVGEGAYGYTF. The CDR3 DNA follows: TGCAGCGTTGGTGAAGGAGCCTATGGCTACACCTTC.

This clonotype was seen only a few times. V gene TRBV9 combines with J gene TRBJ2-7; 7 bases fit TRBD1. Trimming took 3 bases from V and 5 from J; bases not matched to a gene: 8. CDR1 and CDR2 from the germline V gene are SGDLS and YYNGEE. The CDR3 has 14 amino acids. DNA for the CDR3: TGTGCCAGCAGCGGACAGGGTGTCCCCCACGAGCAGTACTTC. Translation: CASSGQGVPHEQYF.

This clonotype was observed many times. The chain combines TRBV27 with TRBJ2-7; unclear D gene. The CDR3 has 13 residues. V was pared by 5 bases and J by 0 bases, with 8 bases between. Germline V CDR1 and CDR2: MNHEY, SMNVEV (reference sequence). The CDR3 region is CASSPTASYEQYF. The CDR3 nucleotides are TGTGCCAGCAGTCCGACGGCCTCCTACGAGCAGTACTTC.

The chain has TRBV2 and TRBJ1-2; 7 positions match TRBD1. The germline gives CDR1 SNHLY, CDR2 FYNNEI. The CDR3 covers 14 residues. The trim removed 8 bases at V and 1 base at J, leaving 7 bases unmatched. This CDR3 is CASFRDSVNYGYTF. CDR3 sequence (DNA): TGTGCCAGCTTCCGGGACAGTGTTAACTATGGCTACACCTTC.

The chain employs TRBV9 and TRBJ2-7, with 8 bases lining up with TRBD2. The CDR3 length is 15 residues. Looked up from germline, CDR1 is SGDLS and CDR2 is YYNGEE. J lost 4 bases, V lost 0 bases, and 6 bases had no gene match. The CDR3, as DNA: TGTGCCAGCAGCGTAGGAGGGACTAGTCCGTACGAGCAGTACTTC. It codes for CASSVGGTSPYEQYF. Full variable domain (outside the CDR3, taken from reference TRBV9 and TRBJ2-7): DSGVTQTPKHLITATGQRVTLRCSPRSGDLSVYWYQQSLDQGLQFLIQYYNGEERAKGNILERFSAQQFPDLHSELNLSSLELGDSALYFCASSVGGTSPYEQYFGPGTRLTVT.